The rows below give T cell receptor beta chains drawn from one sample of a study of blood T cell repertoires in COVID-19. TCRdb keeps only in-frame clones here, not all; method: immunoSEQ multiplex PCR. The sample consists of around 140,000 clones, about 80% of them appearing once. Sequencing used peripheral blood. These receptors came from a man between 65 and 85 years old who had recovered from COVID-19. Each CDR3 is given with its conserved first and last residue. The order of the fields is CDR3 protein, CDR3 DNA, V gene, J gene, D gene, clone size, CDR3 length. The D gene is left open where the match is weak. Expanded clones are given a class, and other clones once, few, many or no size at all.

CDR3: CASSQDRDGYTF; DNA: TGTGCCAGCAGCCAGGACAGGGATGGCTACACCTTC; V: TRBV3-1/TRBV3-2; J: TRBJ1-2; D: TRBD1; size: once; length: 12
CDR3: CASRPGQYNEQFF; DNA: TGTGCCAGTAGACCCGGACAGTACAATGAGCAGTTCTTC; V: TRBV19; J: TRBJ2-1; D: .; size: .; length: 13
CDR3: CASSLDHYNEQFF; DNA: TGTGCCAGCAGCTTAGATCACTACAATGAGCAGTTCTTC; V: TRBV11-3; J: TRBJ2-1; D: .; size: few; length: 13
CDR3: CASSENSGSTDTQYF; DNA: TGTGCCAGCAGTGAAAATTCCGGTAGCACAGATACGCAGTATTTT; V: TRBV2; J: TRBJ2-3; D: .; size: once; length: 15
CDR3: CASSSGGIYEQYF; DNA: TGCGCCAGCAGCAGCGGGGGGATCTACGAGCAGTACTTC; V: TRBV10-2; J: TRBJ2-7; D: TRBD2; size: .; length: 13
CDR3: CASGDRGEKLFF; DNA: TGTGCCAGCGGGGACAGGGGAGAAAAACTGTTTTTT; V: TRBV12-3/TRBV12-4; J: TRBJ1-4; D: TRBD1; size: many; length: 12
CDR3: CATDEIAGGLWNEQFF; DNA: TGTGCTACCGATGAAATAGCGGGAGGGCTTTGGAATGAGCAGTTCTTC; V: TRBV12-5; J: TRBJ2-1; D: TRBD2; size: .; length: 16
CDR3: CASRQTGGRGYTF; DNA: TGTGCCAGCAGGCAAACAGGGGGACGTGGCTACACCTTC; V: TRBV28; J: TRBJ1-2; D: TRBD1; size: .; length: 13
CDR3: CASTSGGGYTDTQYF; DNA: TGTGCCAGCACCTCCGGGGGTGGGTACACAGATACGCAGTATTTT; V: TRBV2; J: TRBJ2-3; D: .; size: few; length: 15
CDR3: CASSHEVGQAQPQHF; DNA: TGTGCCAGTTCACATGAGGTGGGGCAGGCTCAGCCCCAGCATTTT; V: TRBV6-5; J: TRBJ1-5; D: .; size: few; length: 15
CDR3: CASTASGELHEQYF; DNA: TGTGCCAGCACCGCGTCAGGGGAACTCCACGAGCAGTACTTC; V: TRBV27; J: TRBJ2-7; D: .; size: .; length: 14
CDR3: CAISDTGLTYEQYF; DNA: TGTGCCATCAGTGACACGGGACTGACCTACGAGCAGTACTTC; V: TRBV10-3; J: TRBJ2-7; D: .; size: .; length: 14
CDR3: CASSRNQGPDTQYF; DNA: TGTGCCAGTAGTCGAAACCAGGGTCCAGATACGCAGTATTTT; V: TRBV19; J: TRBJ2-3; D: .; size: once; length: 14
CDR3: CASSSGSLNTEAFF; DNA: TGTGCCAGCAGCTCGGGGAGTCTGAACACTGAAGCTTTCTTT; V: TRBV7-9; J: TRBJ1-1; D: .; size: .; length: 14
CDR3: CASSLNSRLATGELFF; DNA: TGCGCCAGCAGCTTAAACTCTCGACTTGCCACCGGGGAGCTGTTTTTT; V: TRBV5-1; J: TRBJ2-2; D: .; size: .; length: 16
CDR3: CASSDRGPQDTQYF; DNA: TGTGCCAGCAGTGACAGGGGCCCACAGGATACGCAGTATTTT; V: TRBV27; J: TRBJ2-3; D: TRBD1; size: .; length: 14
CDR3: CASSPRSSGSDTGELFF; DNA: TGTGCCAGCAGCCCCCGATCTAGCGGGAGCGATACCGGGGAGCTGTTTTTT; V: TRBV7-2; J: TRBJ2-2; D: TRBD2; size: .; length: 17
CDR3: CASSPERGEPYNEQFF; DNA: TGTGCCAGCAGCCCCGAGCGGGGGGAGCCCTACAATGAGCAGTTCTTC; V: TRBV5-5; J: TRBJ2-1; D: TRBD2; size: .; length: 16
CDR3: CAWSGTSGSLTGELFF; DNA: TGTGCCTGGAGTGGGACTAGCGGGAGCCTCACCGGGGAGCTGTTTTTT; V: TRBV30; J: TRBJ2-2; D: TRBD2; size: once; length: 16
CDR3: CASSRYGSTDTQYF; DNA: TGTGCCAGCAGCCGCTACGGGAGCACAGATACGCAGTATTTT; V: TRBV5-5; J: TRBJ2-3; D: .; size: .; length: 14
CDR3: CSVSGQGDYEQYF; DNA: TGCAGCGTTTCGGGACAGGGGGACTACGAGCAGTACTTC; V: TRBV29-1; J: TRBJ2-7; D: TRBD1; size: once; length: 13
CDR3: CASSPRGSSNQPQHF; DNA: TGTGCCAGTAGTCCCCGGGGGAGTAGCAATCAGCCCCAGCATTTT; V: TRBV19; J: TRBJ1-5; D: .; size: .; length: 15
CDR3: CASSQRLAGGPDTQYF; DNA: TGCGCCAGCAGCCAACGGCTCGCGGGAGGGCCAGATACGCAGTATTTT; V: TRBV4-1; J: TRBJ2-3; D: TRBD2; size: .; length: 16
CDR3: CASSTESTARRDF; DNA: TGTGCCAGCAGCACCGAGTCGACCGCGAGGAGGGATTTT; V: TRBV12-3/TRBV12-4; J: TRBJ1-5; D: .; size: .; length: 13
CDR3: CAWGRDRWSPLHF; DNA: TGTGCCTGGGGCCGGGACAGATGGTCACCCCTCCACTTT; V: TRBV30; J: TRBJ1-6; D: TRBD1; size: .; length: 13
CDR3: CASSLAGELYEQYF; DNA: TGTGCCAGCAGCCTAGCGGGAGAACTCTACGAGCAGTACTTC; V: TRBV7-9; J: TRBJ2-7; D: TRBD2; size: .; length: 14
CDR3: CASSVTGGGGELFF; DNA: TGCGCCAGCAGCGTGACAGGGGGCGGCGGGGAGCTGTTTTTT; V: TRBV5-1; J: TRBJ2-2; D: TRBD1; size: .; length: 14
CDR3: CASSQEGAGVSYNEQFF; DNA: TGCGCCAGCAGCCAAGAGGGAGCGGGAGTCTCCTACAATGAGCAGTTCTTC; V: TRBV4-3; J: TRBJ2-1; D: TRBD2; size: .; length: 17
CDR3: CATSEGTSGTGDTQYF; DNA: TGTGCCACCAGTGAGGGGACTAGCGGGACGGGGGATACGCAGTATTTT; V: TRBV24-1; J: TRBJ2-3; D: TRBD2; size: .; length: 16
CDR3: CASSLVGAGDGEQFF; DNA: TGTGCCAGCAGCTTAGTCGGGGCGGGAGATGGAGAGCAGTTCTTC; V: TRBV7-2; J: TRBJ2-1; D: TRBD2; size: .; length: 15
CDR3: CASSPDTKNTGELFF; DNA: TGTGCCAGCAGCCCTGACACCAAGAACACCGGGGAGCTGTTTTTT; V: TRBV5-4; J: TRBJ2-2; D: .; size: .; length: 15
CDR3: CASSQLLAVIPSDEQYF; DNA: TGTGCCAGCAGCCAATTGCTAGCGGTAATACCTAGCGACGAGCAGTACTTC; V: TRBV3-1/TRBV3-2; J: TRBJ2-7; D: TRBD2; size: .; length: 17
CDR3: CASSQGGASLQQYF; DNA: TGTGCCAGCAGCCAAGGGGGCGCCAGTCTACAGCAGTACTTC; V: TRBV3-1/TRBV3-2; J: TRBJ2-7; D: .; size: .; length: 14
CDR3: CASSRAGSDNSPLHF; DNA: TGCGCCAGCAGCCGGGCAGGGTCAGATAATTCACCCCTCCACTTT; V: TRBV4-3; J: TRBJ1-6; D: .; size: .; length: 15
CDR3: CASSESGAGGLNEQFF; DNA: TGCGCCAGCAGTGAGTCCGGGGCGGGAGGGCTCAATGAGCAGTTCTTC; V: TRBV10-1; J: TRBJ2-1; D: TRBD2; size: .; length: 16
CDR3: CASSWEAGYEQYF; DNA: TGCGCCAGCAGCTGGGAAGCAGGGTACGAGCAGTACTTC; V: TRBV5-1; J: TRBJ2-7; D: .; size: .; length: 13
CDR3: CASRRQGEDRGYTF; DNA: TGTGCCAGCAGGCGACAGGGGGAGGACCGCGGCTACACCTTC; V: TRBV6-5; J: TRBJ1-2; D: TRBD1; size: .; length: 14
CDR3: CASSPGQGIPLALEPQHF; DNA: TGTGCCAGCAGCCCTGGACAGGGAATACCCTTAGCTCTGGAGCCCCAGCATTTT; V: TRBV7-9; J: TRBJ1-5; D: TRBD1; size: .; length: 18
CDR3: CASSLSIVHEQYF; DNA: TGTGCCAGCAGTTTATCTATAGTCCACGAGCAGTACTTC; V: TRBV27; J: TRBJ2-7; D: .; size: .; length: 13
CDR3: CASSLAGLAGRSYEQYF; DNA: TGTGCCAGCAGCTTAGCGGGACTAGCGGGTCGCTCCTACGAGCAGTACTTC; V: TRBV7-2; J: TRBJ2-7; D: TRBD2; size: .; length: 17